The rows below give T cell receptor beta chains drawn from one sample of a study of blood T cell repertoires in COVID-19. Profiling relied on immunoSEQ multiplex PCR, and the TCRdb table lists in-frame clones only, not all of them. The table includes about 170,000 clones, around nine tenths detected once. Material for sequencing was peripheral blood. The receptors were gathered from a man in his 70s with acute or convalescent COVID-19. The CDR3 runs from the conserved cysteine through the conserved F or W. The D gene is left open where the match is weak. For some rows the clone size is stated as once, few or many, or as a class when expanded; others skip it.

>.|TRBD1|TRBV10-3|TRBJ2-2
TGTGCCATCAGGGCAGGGGGTCAAAAGAACACCGGGGAGCTGTTTTTT
CAIRAGGQKNTGELFF
>.|TRBD1|TRBV27|TRBJ2-7
TGTGCCAGAGGACAGGGGAAATCCTACGAGCAGTACTTC
CARGQGKSYEQYF
>.|.|TRBV24-1|TRBJ2-3
TGTGCCACCAGTCCCGGCCCGGCCGGGACTCGATTTTCCCCCACAGATACGCAGTATTTT
CATSPGPAGTRFSPTDTQYF
>.|.|TRBV4-2|TRBJ2-3
TGTGCCAGCAGCCAAGCGGGAGCTACAGATACGCAGTATTTT
CASSQAGATDTQYF
>.|.|TRBV5-6|TRBJ2-3
TGTGCCAGCACTGAAGAAGGGGCGGGGAGCACAGATACGCAGTATTTT
CASTEEGAGSTDTQYF
>.|TRBD1|TRBV10-3|TRBJ2-6
TGTGCCATCAGTGAGGGGACAGGGGGCACTGGGGCCAACGTCCTGACTTTC
CAISEGTGGTGANVLTF
>.|TRBD2|TRBV5-8|TRBJ2-1
TGTGCCAGCAGCTTGGAAGCGGGGGGGTTGTCCTCCTACAATGAGCAGTTCTTC
CASSLEAGGLSSYNEQFF
>.|TRBD2|TRBV4-2|TRBJ2-3
TGTGCCAGCAGCCAAAATTACGGGACTAGCAATCAGTATACGCAGTATTTT
CASSQNYGTSNQYTQYF
>.|.|TRBV6-5|TRBJ1-6
TGTGCCAGCAGCCTACCGCCATCGCCCCTCCACTTT
CASSLPPSPLHF
>.|.|TRBV5-1|TRBJ1-2
TGCGCCAGCAGCTTGGAACCAGGCCACTATGGCTACACCTTC
CASSLEPGHYGYTF
>.|.|TRBV4-1|TRBJ2-1
TGCGCCAGCAAGACCAGCGGAGGGTCCTACAATGAGCAGTTCTTC
CASKTSGGSYNEQFF
>.|.|TRBV5-4|TRBJ2-5
TGTGCCAGCAGCTTGGGACAGCAAGAGACCCAGTACTTC
CASSLGQQETQYF
>.|.|TRBV3-1/TRBV3-2|TRBJ2-7
TGTGCCAGCAGCCAGGGCTCCGGCCGTAAGCAGTACTTC
CASSQGSGRKQYF
>.|.|TRBV4-1|TRBJ1-1
TGCGCCAGCAGCCCCTCCCCGGCGGAGGGAGAGTCTGAAGCTTTCTTT
CASSPSPAEGESEAFF
>.|TRBD2|TRBV5-1|TRBJ2-5
TGCGCCAGCAGCTTGGGGGCTAGCGGGGGTCAAGAGACCCAGTACTTC
CASSLGASGGQETQYF
>.|.|TRBV18|TRBJ1-1
TGTGCCAGCTCACAAGGAGATACTGAAGCTTTCTTT
CASSQGDTEAFF
>.|.|TRBV5-1|TRBJ2-3
TGCGCCAGCAGCTTGGCCGGGACTCCGGGGGCAGATACGCAGTATTTT
CASSLAGTPGADTQYF
>few|.|TRBV1|TRBJ1-3
TGCACCAGCAGCCAAGATAAAACAGGCGTCTCTGGAAACACCATATATTTT
CTSSQDKTGVSGNTIYF
>.|.|TRBV6-5|TRBJ1-3
TGTGCCAGCAGGGCCAGGGGATTCGGAAACACCATATATTTT
CASRARGFGNTIYF
>.|.|TRBV11-3|TRBJ2-3
TGTGCCAGCAGCTCGGGGGAGGATACGCAGTATTTT
CASSSGEDTQYF
>.|.|TRBV5-1|TRBJ1-1
TGCGCCAGCAGCCAGGGGACCAAATACACTGAAGCTTTCTTT
CASSQGTKYTEAFF
>.|TRBD1|TRBV5-5|TRBJ1-1
TGTGCCAGCAGTCACAGGGGGCAGGGCACTGAAGCTTTCTTT
CASSHRGQGTEAFF